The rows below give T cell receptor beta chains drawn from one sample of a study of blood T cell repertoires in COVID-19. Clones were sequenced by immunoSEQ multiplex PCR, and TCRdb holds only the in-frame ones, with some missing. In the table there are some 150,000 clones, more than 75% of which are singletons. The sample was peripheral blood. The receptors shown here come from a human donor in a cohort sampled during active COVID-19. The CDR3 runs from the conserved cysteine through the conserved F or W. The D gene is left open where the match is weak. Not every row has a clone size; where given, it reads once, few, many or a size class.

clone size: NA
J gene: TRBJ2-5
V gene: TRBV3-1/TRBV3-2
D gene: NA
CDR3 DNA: TGTGCCAGCAGCCGGACCGGACTGATGCAAGAGACCCAGTACTTC
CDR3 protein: CASSRTGLMQETQYF

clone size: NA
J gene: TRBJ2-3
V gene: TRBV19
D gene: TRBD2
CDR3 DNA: TGTGCCAGTAGTCCCTCATTGACTAGCGGAAGTAGGCATTTT
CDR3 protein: CASSPSLTSGSRHF

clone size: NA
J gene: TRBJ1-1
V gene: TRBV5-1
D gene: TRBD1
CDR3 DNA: TGCGCCAGCAGCTTTTCCCAGGGGGCGGGCAACACTGAAGCTTTCTTT
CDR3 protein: CASSFSQGAGNTEAFF

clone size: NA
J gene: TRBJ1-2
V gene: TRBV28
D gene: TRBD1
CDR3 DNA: TGTGCCAGCGGGAAAGGGGGCTTAGGTGGCTACACCTTC
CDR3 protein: CASGKGGLGGYTF

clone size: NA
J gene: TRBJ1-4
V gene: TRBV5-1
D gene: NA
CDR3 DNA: TGCGCCAGCAGCTTGGAGACGGGTGAAAAACTGTTTTTT
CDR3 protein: CASSLETGEKLFF

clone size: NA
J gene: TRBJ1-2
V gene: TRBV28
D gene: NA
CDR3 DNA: TGTGCCAGCAGTTCAGGGAACTATGGCTACACCTTC
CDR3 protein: CASSSGNYGYTF

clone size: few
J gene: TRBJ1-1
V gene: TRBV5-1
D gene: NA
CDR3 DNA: TGCGCCAGCAGCTTCGAGGGGAACACTGAAGCTTTCTTT
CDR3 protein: CASSFEGNTEAFF

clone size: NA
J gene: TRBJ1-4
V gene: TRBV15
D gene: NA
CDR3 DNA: TGTGCCACCAGCAGAGATGGACAGACTAATGAAAAACTGTTTTTT
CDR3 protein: CATSRDGQTNEKLFF

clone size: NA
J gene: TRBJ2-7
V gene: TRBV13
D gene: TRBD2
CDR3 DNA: TGTGCCAGCAGCCTTAGCGGGAAGGACTACGAGCAGTACTTC
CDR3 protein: CASSLSGKDYEQYF

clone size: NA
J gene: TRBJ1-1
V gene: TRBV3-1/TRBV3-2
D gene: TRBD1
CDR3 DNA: TGTGCCAGCAGAAACCCGGGACAGGGAAAGACTGAAGCTTTCTTT
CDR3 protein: CASRNPGQGKTEAFF

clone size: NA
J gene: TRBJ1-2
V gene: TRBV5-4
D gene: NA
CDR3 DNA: TGTGCCAGCAGCTTGTGGCAGATAAACTATGGCTACACCTTC
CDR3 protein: CASSLWQINYGYTF

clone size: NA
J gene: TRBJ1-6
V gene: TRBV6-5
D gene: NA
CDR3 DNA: TGTGCCAGCAGCGTGACAGATCATAATTCACCCCTCCACTTT
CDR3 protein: CASSVTDHNSPLHF

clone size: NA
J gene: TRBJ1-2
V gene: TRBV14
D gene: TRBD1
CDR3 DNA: TGTGCCAGCAGCCAAGATCCCACAGGGGCGGGTGGCTACACCTTC
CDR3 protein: CASSQDPTGAGGYTF

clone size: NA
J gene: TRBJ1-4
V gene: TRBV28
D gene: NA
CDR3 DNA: TGTGCCAGCAGTTTCGGTGGGTCAGGGATGACGAATGAAAAACTGTTTTTT
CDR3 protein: CASSFGGSGMTNEKLFF

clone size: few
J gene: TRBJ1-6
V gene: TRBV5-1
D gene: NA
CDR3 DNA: TGCGCCAGCAGCTTGGATGTAGGAGGGAATTCACCCCTCCACTTT
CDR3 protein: CASSLDVGGNSPLHF

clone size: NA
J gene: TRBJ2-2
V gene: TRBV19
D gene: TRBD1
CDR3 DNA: TGTGCCAGTAGCTCCCGGGACAGGGGGCTCACCGGGGAGCTGTTTTTT
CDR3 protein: CASSSRDRGLTGELFF

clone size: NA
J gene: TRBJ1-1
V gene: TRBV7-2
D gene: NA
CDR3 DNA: TGTGCCAGCAGCTCAGGGTTGCGCACTGAAGCTTTCTTT
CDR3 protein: CASSSGLRTEAFF

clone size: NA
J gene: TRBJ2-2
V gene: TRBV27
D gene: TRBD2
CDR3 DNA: TGTGTCTCGGGAGGCAGGGAGGACACCGGGGAGCTGTTTTTT
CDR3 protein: CVSGGREDTGELFF

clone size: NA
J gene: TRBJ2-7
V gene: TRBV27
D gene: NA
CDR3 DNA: TGTGCCAGCAGTTCTCGGGACTCAACCTACGAGCAGTACTTC
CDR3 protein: CASSSRDSTYEQYF

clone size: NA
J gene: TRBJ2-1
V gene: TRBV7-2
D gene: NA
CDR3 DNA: TGTGCCAGCAGCTTAGCGTCAGTTTCCTACAATGAGCAGTTCTTC
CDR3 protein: CASSLASVSYNEQFF

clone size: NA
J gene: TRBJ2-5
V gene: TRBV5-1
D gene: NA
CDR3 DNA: TGCGCCAGCAGCTTCTTAGAACAGGTTCAAGAGACCCAGTACTTC
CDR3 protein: CASSFLEQVQETQYF

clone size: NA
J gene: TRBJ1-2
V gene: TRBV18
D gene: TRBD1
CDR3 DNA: TGTGCCAGCTCAGCCGAAACAGGGGGCCATGGCTACACCTTC
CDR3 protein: CASSAETGGHGYTF

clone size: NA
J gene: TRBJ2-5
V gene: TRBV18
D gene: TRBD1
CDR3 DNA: TGTGCCAGCTCACGCGGGACAGGGCAAGAGACCCAGTACTTC
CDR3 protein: CASSRGTGQETQYF

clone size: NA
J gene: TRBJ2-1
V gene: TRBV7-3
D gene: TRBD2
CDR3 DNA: TGTGCCAGCAGCCCACTAGCGGGGGTAAACAATGAGCAGTTCTTC
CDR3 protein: CASSPLAGVNNEQFF

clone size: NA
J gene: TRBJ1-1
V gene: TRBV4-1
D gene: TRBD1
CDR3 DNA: TGCGCCAGCAGCCAAGCGACAGGGTCCACTGAAGCTTTCTTT
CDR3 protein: CASSQATGSTEAFF

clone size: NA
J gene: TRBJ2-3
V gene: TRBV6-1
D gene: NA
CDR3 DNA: TGTGCCAGCAGTGAAGTGGGGGCAGCGGGACGTGGAGATACGCAGTATTTT
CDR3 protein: CASSEVGAAGRGDTQYF

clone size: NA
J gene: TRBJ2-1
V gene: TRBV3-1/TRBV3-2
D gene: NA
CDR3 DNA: TGTGCCAGCAGCCTTATGAATGAGCAGTTCTTC
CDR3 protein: CASSLMNEQFF

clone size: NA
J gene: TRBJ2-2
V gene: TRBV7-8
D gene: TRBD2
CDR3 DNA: TGTGCCAGCAGCCGGACTAGCGGGGGGGCCACCGGGGAGCTGTTTTTT
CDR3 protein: CASSRTSGGATGELFF

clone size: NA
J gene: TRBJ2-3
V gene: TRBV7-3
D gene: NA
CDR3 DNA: TGTGCCAGCAGCTTAATAGGGGGAGCAAGCACAGATACGCAGTATTTT
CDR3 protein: CASSLIGGASTDTQYF

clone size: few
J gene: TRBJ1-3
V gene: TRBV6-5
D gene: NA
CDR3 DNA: TGTGCCAGCAGTTCCACAGGAAGCTCTGGAAACACCATATATTTT
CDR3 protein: CASSSTGSSGNTIYF

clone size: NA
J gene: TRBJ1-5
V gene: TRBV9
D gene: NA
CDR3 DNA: TGTGCCAGCAGCGTAGCCCAGGGGTATCAGCCCCAGCATTTT
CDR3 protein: CASSVAQGYQPQHF

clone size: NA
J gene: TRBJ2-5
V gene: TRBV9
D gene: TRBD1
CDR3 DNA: TGTGCCAGCAGCGTAGGGACAGGGGGCCCCCAAGAGACCCAGTACTTC
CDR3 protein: CASSVGTGGPQETQYF

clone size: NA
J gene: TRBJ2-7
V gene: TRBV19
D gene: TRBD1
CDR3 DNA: TGTGCCAGTAGTATAAAGCCGGGACAGGGCTACGAGCAGTACTTC
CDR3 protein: CASSIKPGQGYEQYF

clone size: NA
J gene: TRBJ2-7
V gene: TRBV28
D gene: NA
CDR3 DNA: TGTGCCAGCAGTTTTTCGAGGGAGCAGTACTTC
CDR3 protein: CASSFSREQYF